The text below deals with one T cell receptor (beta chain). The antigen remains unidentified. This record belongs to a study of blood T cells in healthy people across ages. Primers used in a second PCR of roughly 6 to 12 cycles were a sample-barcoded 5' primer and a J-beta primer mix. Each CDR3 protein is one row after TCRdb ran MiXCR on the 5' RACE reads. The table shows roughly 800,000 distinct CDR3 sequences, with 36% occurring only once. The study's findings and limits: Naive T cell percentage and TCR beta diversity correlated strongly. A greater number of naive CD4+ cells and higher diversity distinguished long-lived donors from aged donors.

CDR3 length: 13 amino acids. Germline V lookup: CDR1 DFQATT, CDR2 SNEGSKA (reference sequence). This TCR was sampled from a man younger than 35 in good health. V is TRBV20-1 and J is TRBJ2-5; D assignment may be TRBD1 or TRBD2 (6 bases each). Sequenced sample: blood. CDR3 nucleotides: TGCAGCGGCCACGAAGGGGGAGGAGAGACCCAGTACTTC. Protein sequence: CSGHEGGGETQYF.